This TCR beta chain is drawn from a study of T cell responses to AZD1222 COVID-19 vaccine (dated by TCRdb to 2020 to 2023). Describing the broader study: AZD1222 recipients whose second dose came at about 4 weeks and those whose second dose came at about 12 weeks were combined into one group, since spike-specific TCR depth and breadth did not differ between the two schedules. A total of just over 230 trial participants underwent TCR sequencing, of whom roughly 210 had received two doses of AZD1222 and roughly 26 had received two doses of the MenACWY control vaccine. Enrollment into the trials was organized by age into subgroups of 18-55, 56-69 and 70-plus years, and those subgroups contained roughly 140, 27 and 60 TCR-sequenced participants, respectively.

The CDR3 regions of human TCRbeta chains were subjected to immunosequencing. The authors' pipeline ran thus. Repertoire TCRs were checked for matches against a reference library of SARS-CoV-2-specific TCRs that had been generated using the MIRA antigen-specificity platform. Breadth meant the fraction of unique TCRs that were SARS-CoV-2-associated, whereas depth meant the fraction of total T cells that were SARS-CoV-2-associated. Using the MIRA data, every spike-specific TCR was mapped to the spike region that the TCR reacted to and assigned to either a CD4 or a CD8 class. Log10-transformed breadth and depth values were compared by one-way ANOVA with Sidak's multiple comparisons tests. Entries here come from immuneACCESS through TCRdb and include only in-frame sequences with V and J called. Some clones fail to appear in such tables; in the studies checked, an unresolved V gene covers under half of the shortfall, and the cause of the remainder is unknown. That table furnishes V, J and clone size, whereas the DNA furnished D and trimming. The sample has under 300,000 clones on record, more than 85% of them singletons. The top ten clonotypes cover less than 0.65% of the sample.

General conclusions and limits of the study: After two AZD1222 doses, both the breadth and the depth of spike-specific TCRs were significantly higher than at day 0 and than in MenACWY recipients. Because no samples from the day 14 peak response were available, repertoires could be characterized only after the peak T cell response. In the small 56-69-year group, the increase in depth fell short of significance, most likely because of low power. Participants were mostly white British and included more females than males, and it was suggested by the authors that clonal diversity may have been underestimated. The vaccine-associated CD4 TCRs covered the entire spike protein, and the dominant responses fell in regions 160-218 and 743-854. Nearly half of unique spike-specific TCRs reportedly recognized epitopes outside regions mutated in the B.1.351 and B.1.1.7 variants. Conclusions about previously exposed vaccinees are limited because only five to seven AZD1222 recipients were SARS-CoV-2 seropositive at baseline.

Concerning this clone itself: This clone's antigen is unknown. Nothing much larger sits one base from this clone, and base qualities are not available.

Interpreted using the paper, the time point label stands for: baseline before first vaccination. Vaccinee samples were obtained from the UK trials COV001 and COV002, which included a single-blind randomized controlled phase 2/3 trial of AZD1222 (ChAdOx1 nCoV-19) in healthy adults. For TCRbeta chain sequencing, PBMC samples from trial participants were taken at day 0 and at day 28 after the second dose. The germline V gene supplies CDR1 SGHRS and CDR2 YFSETQ. V is pared back by 2 bases and J by 6 bases, with 6 bases lying between the germline termini. From its cysteine to its phenylalanine, the CDR3 spans 12 amino acids. The only DNA kept is the CDR3, 36 bases in frame from the first base.

This receptor was taken from an adult in good health. The sample here was peripheral blood, taken on day 0 of AZD1222 vaccination. The receptor chain draws on TRBV5-1 and TRBJ1-5, with no confidently assigned D gene. In nucleotide form, the sequence is TGCGCCAGCAGCTTTACGGGTCAGCCCCAGCATTTT. Its protein is CASSFTGQPQHF.